Listed here are 26 T cell receptor beta chains from one sample, sequenced in a study of cytomegalovirus exposure and HLA in healthy donors. Vbeta (60) and Jbeta (13) primers were used in the PCR. Sequenced by immunoSEQ multiplex PCR; TCRdb stores in-frame clones only, minus some. The repertoire holds about 140,000 clones, with 65% to 80% as singletons. The sequenced sample consisted of PBMCs. The receptors were sampled from a woman between 50 and 59 years old in good health and CMV-seropositive.

The chain joins TRBV27 to TRBJ1-4; D is uncertain. The V gene lost 6 bases and the J gene lost 4 bases, with 3 bases spanning the gap. The CDR3 contains 11 residues. CDR1 is MNHEY and CDR2 is SMNVEV in the germline V gene (reference sequence). The CDR3 here is CASSLNEKLFF. DNA for the CDR3: TGTGCCAGCAGCCTTAATGAAAAACTGTTTTTT.

This CDR3 is CASSLDSGGANTGELFF. The CDR3 nucleotides read TGCGCCAGCAGCTTGGATAGCGGGGGGGCGAACACCGGGGAGCTGTTTTTT. This chain links TRBV5-1 with TRBJ2-2, with 11 bases fitting TRBD2. The CDR3 extends over 17 amino acids. CDR1 and CDR2 (germline): SGHRS, YFSETQ. The V and J ends lost 0 bases and 0 bases, in that order; junction bases with no gene match: 1.

The genes are TRBV7-9 and TRBJ1-1, with D perhaps TRBD1 (6 bases). The V and J ends lost 5 bases and 1 base respectively, with 11 bases between them. This CDR3 contains 14 residues. Germline V gives CDR1 SEHNR, CDR2 FQNEAQ (reference sequence). CDR3 region: CASSLTGRNTEAFF. The CDR3 DNA reads TGTGCCAGCAGCCTGACAGGTAGGAACACTGAAGCTTTCTTT.

This clone was recorded a few times. The rearrangement uses TRBV29-1 and TRBJ2-3; the match to TRBD2 covers 7 bases. Germline trimming cut 3 bases from V and 1 base from J; bases unmatched to any gene: 10. CDR1 is SQVTM, CDR2 ANQGSEA, per germline. This CDR3 comprises 16 residues. CDR3 region: CSVEIGLGFGTDTQYF. Here the CDR3 DNA reads TGCAGCGTTGAGATCGGACTAGGGTTCGGCACAGATACGCAGTATTTT.

This chain connects TRBV6-1 to TRBJ2-7, with 9 positions matching TRBD2. This CDR3 spans 13 amino acids. With V trimmed by 2 bases and J by 7 bases, 3 bases remained unmatched. Germline V lookup: CDR1 MNHNS, CDR2 SASEGT. The CDR3, as DNA: TGTGCCAGCAGTGAACTAGCGGGGAAGGAGCAGTACTTC. This codes for CASSELAGKEQYF.

The table lists this clone with a count of one. V usage is TRBV7-2 and J usage is TRBJ2-6, with 11 bases fitting TRBD1. The V and J ends lost 2 bases and 2 bases, in that order; junction bases with no gene match: 5. Germline loops: CDR1 SGHTA, CDR2 FQGNSA. The CDR3 has 18 residues. CDR3 coding DNA: TGTGCCAGCAGCTTATCCCGGACAGGGGGCCCTGGGGCCAACGTCCTGACTTTC. Protein sequence: CASSLSRTGGPGANVLTF. Full variable domain (remainder filled in from reference TRBV7-2 and TRBJ2-6): GAGVSQSPSNKVTEKGKDVELRCDPISGHTALYWYRQSLGQGLEFLIYFQGNSAPDKSGLPSDRFSAERTGGSVSTLTIQRTQQEDSAVYLCASSLSRTGGPGANVLTFGAGSRLTVL.

The genes are TRBV30 and TRBJ1-1; D possibly corresponds to TRBD1 (5 bases). The CDR3 runs to 13 residues. The V and J ends lost 2 bases and 5 bases respectively, with 12 bases between them. The V gene's germline CDR1 is GTSNPN and CDR2 SVGIG (reference sequence). CDR3 amino acids: CAWSHGGGTEAFF. The DNA for the CDR3 is TGTGCCTGGAGTCATGGGGGGGGGACTGAAGCTTTCTTT.

The chain carries TRBV4-2 and TRBJ2-1; 13 bases fit TRBD2. Per germline, CDR1 LGHNA and CDR2 YNFKEQ. Trimming took 3 bases from V and 7 from J; bases not matched to a gene: 6. CDR3 length equals 16 residues. CDR3 sequence: CASSQELAGGRNEQFF. For the CDR3, the DNA is TGTGCCAGCAGCCAGGAACTAGCGGGGGGGCGAAATGAGCAGTTCTTC.

The chain recombines TRBV6-5 with TRBJ2-5, with D possibly being TRBD1 (6 bases). This CDR3 is built from 12 residues. The germline V gene encodes CDR1 MNHEY and CDR2 SVGAGI. V was clipped by 2 bases and J by 11 bases, with 12 bases between them. The CDR3 is CASSYTEGEQYF. The CDR3 DNA sequence: TGTGCCAGCAGTTACACCGAGGGGGAGCAGTACTTC.

The chain combines TRBV5-1 with TRBJ2-7, with D unclear. This CDR3 contains 13 residues. The V end was cut by 0 bases, the J end by 3 bases, with 7 bases between. CDR1 is SGHRS and CDR2 is YFSETQ in the germline V gene. CDR3 coding DNA: TGCGCCAGCAGCTTGGCCCAGTTCTACGAGCAGTACTTC. Translation: CASSLAQFYEQYF.

This clone was detected only once. This chain connects TRBV5-1 to TRBJ2-5; 7 bases line up with TRBD1. This CDR3 comprises 14 residues. The trim removed 1 base at V and 2 bases at J, leaving 2 bases unmatched. Germline V lookup: CDR1 SGHRS, CDR2 YFSETQ. CDR3 bases: TGCGCCAGCAGCTTGCAGGGGGATCAAGAGACCCAGTACTTC. Protein product: CASSLQGDQETQYF.

This clone was counted between two and nine times. Other DNA sequences of this sample code for an identical CDR3. The chain couples TRBV27 to TRBJ1-2; 8 positions match TRBD1. Germline lookup yields CDR1 MNHEY and CDR2 SMNVEV (reference sequence). The V and J ends lost 10 bases and 7 bases, in that order; junction bases with no gene match: 20. The CDR3 consists of 16 residues. CDR3 in DNA: TGTGCCACGTCTTTACCGCCCCCCGGGACAGGACTTGGCTACACCTTC. Amino acid sequence: CATSLPPPGTGLGYTF.

In its sample, this clone was seen a few times. The CDR3 DNA is TGCGCCAGCAGCCAGGCGGACAGGGGCTACACTGAAGCTTTCTTT. Translating it yields CASSQADRGYTEAFF. This chain connects TRBV4-1 to TRBJ1-1; 9 bases are a match to TRBD1. The trim removed 3 bases at V and 3 bases at J, leaving 5 bases unmatched. Germline loops: CDR1 MGHRA, CDR2 YSYEKL. This CDR3 comprises 15 residues.

This chain connects TRBV9 to TRBJ1-1, with D maybe TRBD1 (5 bases). Trimming shortened V by 0 bases and J by 0 bases, and 9 bases separated the two germline ends. Germline values: CDR1 SGDLS, CDR2 YYNGEE. The CDR3 runs to 15 residues. The CDR3 is CASSVEAGMNTEAFF. CDR3 in DNA: TGTGCCAGCAGCGTAGAAGCAGGGATGAACACTGAAGCTTTCTTT. Full variable domain (missing parts from reference TRBV9 and TRBJ1-1): DSGVTQTPKHLITATGQRVTLRCSPRSGDLSVYWYQQSLDQGLQFLIQYYNGEERAKGNILERFSAQQFPDLHSELNLSSLELGDSALYFCASSVEAGMNTEAFFGQGTRLTVV.

The rearrangement uses TRBV6-5 and TRBJ1-2; tentative D call: TRBD1 (5 bases). Trimming took 6 bases from V and 11 from J, leaving 16 bases between them. This CDR3 region has 12 residues. Germline V CDR1 and CDR2: MNHEY, SVGAGI. The chain's CDR3 is CASSPRGTAYTF. CDR3 nucleotides: TGTGCCAGCAGCCCTCGGGGGACGGCTTACACCTTC.

The V and J genes are TRBV2 and TRBJ2-7, with a possible D match to TRBD2 (5 bases). V dropped 6 bases and J dropped 6 bases, with 12 bases sitting between them. The germline V gene has CDR1 SNHLY and CDR2 FYNNEI. This CDR3 comprises 12 residues. CDR3 coding DNA: TGTGCCAGCAGGGTACAAAGCGGCGAGCAGTACTTC. Encoded protein: CASRVQSGEQYF.

The chain couples TRBV6-5 to TRBJ1-4; perhaps TRBD1 as D (6 bases). CDR3 length: 16 amino acids. Looked up from germline, CDR1 is MNHEY and CDR2 is SVGAGI. V was pared by 2 bases and J by 4 bases, with 14 bases between. The CDR3 sequence: CASSYQGPTFNEKLFF. The CDR3 DNA follows: TGTGCCAGCAGTTACCAGGGGCCCACCTTTAATGAAAAACTGTTTTTT.

The rearrangement joins TRBV6-1 to TRBJ2-7; 7 bases align to TRBD2. The CDR3 consists of 15 residues. Losses at the gene ends were 8 bases for V and 1 base for J; bases not matched to a gene: 11. From germline, CDR1 is MNHNS and CDR2 SASEGT. Here the CDR3 reads CASAERGVVSYEQYF. CDR3 nucleotide sequence: TGTGCCAGCGCCGAACGGGGGGTTGTGTCCTACGAGCAGTACTTC.

The chain has TRBV5-4 and TRBJ2-5, with 8 bases matching TRBD2. The CDR3 is made up of 13 amino acids. CDR1 SGHNT and CDR2 YYREEE come from the germline V gene (reference sequence). The V gene end was trimmed by 2 bases and the J gene end by 4 bases; junction bases not matched to a gene: 1. CDR3 nucleotides: TGTGCCAGCAGCTTCGGGGGGGGAGAGACCCAGTACTTC. Protein product: CASSFGGGETQYF.

In its sample, this clone was seen many times. The chain joins TRBV5-4 to TRBJ2-3; 9 bases line up with TRBD2. Per germline, CDR1 SGHNT and CDR2 YYREEE (reference sequence). This CDR3 is built from 15 residues. Germline trimming cut 1 base from V and 5 bases from J; bases unmatched to any gene: 5. CDR3 region: CASSLRAGGQDTQYF. In DNA form, the CDR3 reads TGTGCCAGCAGCTTGAGGGCGGGGGGGCAAGATACGCAGTATTTT.

The V gene is TRBV19, the J gene TRBJ1-1; D is unresolved. The V gene lost 2 bases and the J gene lost 10 bases, with 11 bases spanning the gap. The CDR3 totals 12 residues. The germline V gene has CDR1 LNHDA and CDR2 SQIVND (reference sequence). The CDR3, as DNA: TGTGCCAGTAGTATAATCGGTCGCCCAGCTTTCTTT. Amino acid sequence: CASSIIGRPAFF.

The gene calls are TRBV30 and TRBJ2-5; unclear D gene. The V gene lost 4 bases and the J gene lost 5 bases, with 8 bases spanning the gap. Per the germline V gene, CDR1 is GTSNPN and CDR2 is SVGIG (reference sequence). This CDR3 spans 11 amino acids. Here the CDR3 reads CAWTARETQYF. DNA for the CDR3: TGTGCCTGGACCGCCCGGGAGACCCAGTACTTC.

This clone was recorded a few times. The J gene is TRBJ1-5, the V gene TRBV7-9; D uncertain. Trimming stripped 1 base from V and 6 bases from J, with 10 bases between. The germline V gene encodes CDR1 SEHNR and CDR2 FQNEAQ (reference sequence). The CDR3 consists of 14 residues. CDR3 loop: CASSLGGDVQPQHF. The CDR3 region has the DNA TGTGCCAGCAGCTTAGGCGGGGATGTTCAGCCCCAGCATTTT.

The J gene is TRBJ2-7, the V gene TRBV18, with 9 nucleotides matching TRBD1. The CDR3 loop spans 15 amino acids. Germline V gene lookup returns CDR1 KGHSH and CDR2 LQKENI. Trimming at V came to 4 bases and at J to 3 bases, leaving 7 bases not matched to a gene. The CDR3 spells CASSQYGQGYYEQYF. In DNA, the CDR3 is TGTGCCAGCTCACAGTACGGACAGGGGTACTACGAGCAGTACTTC.

The J gene is TRBJ2-4, the V gene TRBV18; possibly TRBD1 for D (5 bases). Trimming pared 4 bases from V and 5 bases from J, leaving 9 bases between. The length of the CDR3 is 13 residues. In germline, CDR1 is KGHSH, CDR2 LQKENI. CDR3: CASSQETENIQYF. The CDR3 nucleotides are TGTGCCAGCTCACAAGAGACAGAAAACATTCAGTACTTC. Filled out from reference TRBV18 and TRBJ2-4, the complete variable domain reads NAGVMQNPRHLVRRRGQEARLRCSPMKGHSHVYWYRQLPEEGLKFMVYLQKENIIDESGMPKERFSAEFPKEGPSILRIQQVVRGDSAAYFCASSQETENIQYFGAGTRLSVL.

The chain carries TRBV9 and TRBJ2-3; the match to TRBD2 covers 12 bases. The CDR3 loop spans 17 amino acids. Per germline, CDR1 SGDLS and CDR2 YYNGEE. Unmatched junction bases numbered 7, after V lost 3 bases and J lost 2 bases. CDR3 sequence: CASSASTSGGYTDTQYF. The CDR3 DNA reads TGTGCCAGCAGCGCTTCTACTAGCGGGGGGTACACAGATACGCAGTATTTT.